A single sample is the source of the 5 T cell receptor beta chains below, sequenced in a study of CD8 T cells in ankylosing spondylitis. TCRdb reanalysed the 5' RACE reads using MiXCR and keeps one entry per CDR3 protein. The data show approximately 100,000 distinct CDR3 sequences, with about 24% seen just once and about 12% held by the top ten. What was sequenced was synovial fluid, either unsorted or a sorted T cell fraction (not recorded which). Receptors originate from a male donor with ankylosing spondylitis.

DNA for the CDR3: TGTGCCGGCCCCGGGACAGGGGTTTTTAACTATGGCTACACCTTC. Its translation is CAGPGTGVFNYGYTF. V usage is TRBV24-1 and J usage is TRBJ1-2; TRBD1 aligns across 10 bases. J lost 1 base, V lost 12 bases, and 10 bases had no gene match. The CDR3 consists of 15 residues. Germline assignment: CDR1 KGHDR and CDR2 SFDVKD.

This clonotype has a handful of counts. The gene calls are TRBV7-2 and TRBJ2-7; TRBD1 is a possible D gene (5 bases). Germline V gives CDR1 SGHTA, CDR2 FQGNSA. This CDR3 is 15 amino acids long. Trimming took 1 base from V and 0 from J, leaving 10 bases between them. The CDR3 coding sequence is TGTGCCAGCAGCTTAGGACAGCCTGGCTCCTACGAGCAGTACGTC. Amino acid sequence: CASSLGQPGSYEQYV.

The chain recombines TRBV6-5 with TRBJ2-1; D is undetermined. The CDR3 contains 15 residues. The germline gives CDR1 MNHEY, CDR2 SVGAGI. Trimming shortened V by 4 bases and J by 0 bases, and 10 bases separated the two germline ends. This CDR3 is CASSFSASSYNEQFF. In DNA form, the CDR3 reads TGTGCCAGCAGTTTCTCGGCTAGCTCCTACAATGAGCAGTTCTTC.

This clonotype was seen a few times. The CDR3 coding sequence is TGTGCCAGCAGTCCCCAACAGGGGGCGGGCACTGAAGCTTTCTTT. Encoded protein: CASSPQQGAGTEAFF. This chain uses TRBV12-3 or TRBV12-4 with TRBJ1-1; 9 bases agree with TRBD1. The CDR3 is 15 amino acids. V dropped 5 bases and J dropped 4; count of bases not matched to a gene: 8.

The CDR3 loop reads CAWSVGQLNEQFF. In DNA form, the CDR3 reads TGTGCCTGGAGTGTTGGGCAGCTCAATGAGCAGTTCTTC. The chain has TRBV30 and TRBJ2-1; D remains unclear. Germline CDR1 reads GTSNPN; CDR2 reads SVGIG (reference sequence). Trimming shortened V by 0 bases and J by 6 bases, and 9 bases separated the two germline ends. This CDR3 region has 13 residues.